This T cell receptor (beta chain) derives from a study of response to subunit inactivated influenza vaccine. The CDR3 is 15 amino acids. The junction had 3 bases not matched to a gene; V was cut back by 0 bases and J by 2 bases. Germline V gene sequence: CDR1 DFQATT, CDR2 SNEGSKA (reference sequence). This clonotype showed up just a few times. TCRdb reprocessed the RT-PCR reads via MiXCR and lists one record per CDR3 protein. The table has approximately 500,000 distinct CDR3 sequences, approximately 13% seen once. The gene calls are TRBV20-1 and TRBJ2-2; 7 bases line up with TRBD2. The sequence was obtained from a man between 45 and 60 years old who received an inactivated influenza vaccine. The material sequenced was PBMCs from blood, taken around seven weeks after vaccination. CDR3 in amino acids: CSARDPSGNTGELFF. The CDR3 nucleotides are TGCAGTGCTAGAGATCCTAGCGGTAACACCGGGGAGCTGTTTTTT.